This T cell receptor (beta chain) was recorded in a study of control samples from healthy donors and cancer patients. Clones were sequenced by immunoSEQ multiplex PCR, and TCRdb holds only the in-frame ones, with some missing. The sample records about 160,000 clones, around 95% being singletons. This CDR3 contains 16 residues. Germline CDR1 MDHEN, CDR2 SYDVKM. Trimming took 3 bases from V and 1 from J, leaving 10 bases between them. This rearrangement joins TRBV28 to TRBJ2-6, with D unresolved. The receptor was isolated from a woman aged 40 to 50 in good health. Sample: blood. The CDR3 sequence: CASSFPTISGANVLTF. The CDR3 bases are TGTGCCAGCAGTTTCCCGACAATTTCTGGGGCCAACGTCCTGACTTTC.